These 27 T cell receptor beta chains share one sample of origin, sequenced in a study of OX40 agonist ivuxolimab in advanced cancers. Assay used: immunoSEQ multiplex PCR; TCRdb lists only in-frame clones, some missing. The top ten clones hold 0.7% to 0.9% of a sample with roughly 58,000 clones, around 88% of them seen once. This material consisted of CD4+ or CD8+ T cells sorted from blood, taken in a trial of the OX40 agonist ivuxolimab. Receptors originate from an adult with an advanced solid tumor such as melanoma, head and neck, liver or kidney cancer.

The genes are TRBV5-6 and TRBJ2-3; TRBD1 matches at 7 bases. V lost 3 bases, J lost 2 bases, and 3 bases stayed unmatched. The CDR3 extends over 14 amino acids. The germline CDR1 and CDR2 sequences are SGHDT and YYEEEE. The CDR3 loop reads CASSWGQLTDTQYF. The CDR3 region has the DNA TGTGCCAGCAGCTGGGGACAGCTCACAGATACGCAGTATTTT.

This chain connects TRBV30 to TRBJ1-2, with a tentative D call TRBD1 (6 bases). The CDR3 is made up of 14 amino acids. Per the germline V gene, CDR1 is GTSNPN and CDR2 is SVGIG (reference sequence). V shed 5 bases and J shed 7 bases, with 20 bases lying between them. CDR3 amino acids: CAWVGDTRSGGYTF. In nucleotides, the CDR3 is TGTGCCTGGGTGGGGGACACCCGCAGCGGTGGCTACACCTTC.

The chain combines TRBV27 with TRBJ1-1, with TRBD1 matching 10 bases. Germline CDR1 and CDR2: MNHEY and SMNVEV (reference sequence). V lost 7 bases to trimming and J lost 4 bases; unmatched junction nucleotides: 3. There are 13 residues in the CDR3. This chain's CDR3 is CASKGQGGTEAFF. The CDR3, as DNA: TGTGCCAGCAAAGGACAGGGGGGCACTGAAGCTTTCTTT.

This chain links TRBV5-5 with TRBJ1-1; TRBD1 agrees at 7 bases. The CDR3 totals 16 residues. V dropped 4 bases and J dropped 0; count of bases not matched to a gene: 9. Per the germline V gene, CDR1 is SGHKS and CDR2 is YYEKEE (reference sequence). The CDR3 DNA sequence: TGTGCCAGCAGCCCCGGGACAGAGCTCATGAACACTGAAGCTTTCTTT. Its translation: CASSPGTELMNTEAFF.

This chain uses TRBV9 with TRBJ2-5; the D gene is possibly TRBD2 (7 bases). The CDR3 contains 16 residues. V lost 4 bases, J lost 4 bases, and 20 bases lay in between. Germline lookup yields CDR1 SGDLS and CDR2 YYNGEE. DNA for the CDR3: TGTGCCAGCAGCTCGCATGGGGGGGCCCGGGGAGAGACCCAGTACTTC. Translating gives CASSSHGGARGETQYF.

The chain combines TRBV4-1 with TRBJ2-2; D gene uncertain. There are 13 residues in the CDR3. Germline CDR1 and CDR2: MGHRA and YSYEKL. V lost 1 base to trimming and J lost 7 bases, with 7 bases between them. CDR3 in amino acids: CASSQGRVGELFF. For the CDR3, the DNA is TGCGCCAGCAGCCAAGGAAGGGTCGGGGAGCTGTTTTTT.

The chain employs TRBV5-4 and TRBJ2-1, with 12 bases fitting TRBD2. The CDR3 is 15 amino acids. Germline loops: CDR1 SGHNT, CDR2 YYREEE (reference sequence). With V trimmed by 4 bases and J by 8 bases, 7 bases remained unmatched. CDR3 loop: CASSPSGGAMDEQFF. The CDR3 region has the DNA TGTGCCAGCAGCCCTAGCGGGGGGGCCATGGATGAGCAGTTCTTC.

V usage is TRBV28 and J usage is TRBJ2-3, with D uncertain. The CDR3 totals 11 residues. V was trimmed by 8 bases and J by 4 bases, leaving 7 bases between them. Germline CDR1 reads MDHEN; CDR2 reads SYDVKM. The CDR3 loop reads CASSVPDTQYF. The CDR3 bases are TGTGCCAGCTCCGTACCAGATACGCAGTATTTT.

This clone was seen more than once but under ten times. The V and J genes are TRBV28 and TRBJ2-5; TRBD2 matches at 7 bases. This CDR3 spans 13 amino acids. CDR1 and CDR2 (germline): MDHEN, SYDVKM. The trim removed 4 bases at V and 5 bases at J, leaving 4 bases unmatched. CDR3 residues: CASSSTSRETQYF. The CDR3 DNA follows: TGTGCCAGCAGTTCGACTAGCAGGGAGACCCAGTACTTC.

The chain links TRBV4-1 to TRBJ1-1, with TRBD1 matching 9 bases. The germline CDR1 and CDR2 sequences are MGHRA and YSYEKL. Trimming took 11 bases from V and 0 from J; bases not matched to a gene: 10. This CDR3 is built from 15 residues. In DNA form, the CDR3 reads TGCGCCGTACTTCCCGGGACAGGGATGAACACTGAAGCTTTCTTT. It yields the protein CAVLPGTGMNTEAFF.

This clone was counted once. The rearrangement joins TRBV30 to TRBJ2-7, with 8 bases fitting TRBD1. CDR1 and CDR2 from the germline V gene are GTSNPN and SVGIG (reference sequence). The CDR3 runs 14 residues. The V and J ends lost 1 base and 7 bases, in that order; junction bases with no gene match: 9. CDR3 region: CAWSDPDRVGEQYF. The CDR3 region has the DNA TGTGCCTGGAGTGACCCGGACAGGGTAGGGGAGCAGTACTTC.

This chain joins TRBV27 and TRBJ1-1; TRBD1 is a possible D gene (5 bases). V lost 2 bases and J lost 0, with 10 bases in between. Germline values: CDR1 MNHEY, CDR2 SMNVEV (reference sequence). This CDR3 is 15 amino acids long. Here the CDR3 DNA reads TGTGCCAGCAGTTTACCAGGGTCCCTGAACACTGAAGCTTTCTTT. Translation: CASSLPGSLNTEAFF.

The chain uses TRBV6-5 and TRBJ2-7; D is perhaps TRBD1 (5 bases). Germline CDR1 reads MNHEY; CDR2 reads SVGAGI. The CDR3 sequence is 12 residues long. Between the trimmed V and J ends, which lost 4 bases and 7 bases, there was a span of 11 bases. This CDR3 is CASSSFRGEQYF. CDR3 in DNA: TGTGCCAGCAGTTCCTTTAGGGGAGAGCAGTACTTC.

The chain joins TRBV28 to TRBJ1-4; 9 positions match TRBD1. The CDR3 is 14 amino acids. The V segment lost 3 bases and the J segment 7 bases; nucleotides outside the gene matches: 3. Per germline, CDR1 MDHEN and CDR2 SYDVKM. CDR3 region: CASSLETGGEKLFF. For the CDR3, the DNA is TGTGCCAGCAGTTTGGAGACAGGGGGTGAAAAACTGTTTTTT.

V gene TRBV11-3 combines with J gene TRBJ2-5; 10 nucleotides align to TRBD2. The CDR3 spans 17 residues. The germline gives CDR1 SGHNT, CDR2 YENEEA. The V gene end was trimmed by 1 base and the J gene end by 2 bases; junction bases not matched to a gene: 7. DNA of the CDR3: TGTGCCAGCAGCTTAGGAGTTAGCGGGGGGAGTCAAGAGACCCAGTACTTC. It specifies CASSLGVSGGSQETQYF.

The chain employs TRBV30 and TRBJ1-5; D is undetermined. The CDR3 is made up of 13 amino acids. Trimming pared 4 bases from V and 1 base from J, leaving 8 bases between. Germline loops: CDR1 GTSNPN, CDR2 SVGIG (reference sequence). CDR3 sequence (DNA): TGTGCCTGGACGCGGGGAAGCAATCAGCCCCAGCATTTT. It is translated as CAWTRGSNQPQHF.

The CDR3 DNA reads as TGTGCCAGCAGCGTAGTTGGCGGCAGCGAAAAACTGTTTTTT. Protein sequence: CASSVVGGSEKLFF. The chain employs TRBV9 and TRBJ1-4; no clear D gene. CDR1 and CDR2 from the germline V gene are SGDLS and YYNGEE. CDR3 length equals 14 residues. V was trimmed by 0 bases and J by 8 bases, leaving 11 bases between them.

The chain combines TRBV10-3 with TRBJ2-5; D unresolved. Trimming removed 5 bases at V and 1 base at J, with 8 bases between. The CDR3 sequence is 13 residues long. Germline assignment: CDR1 ENHRY and CDR2 SYGVKD. The CDR3 DNA sequence: TGTGCCATCAGTTACAGCCTCCAAGAGACCCAGTACTTC. Its translation is CAISYSLQETQYF.

V usage is TRBV9 and J usage is TRBJ2-2; perhaps D is TRBD1 or TRBD2 (6 bases each). V lost 4 bases, J lost 0 bases, and 19 bases lay in between. Per the germline V gene, CDR1 is SGDLS and CDR2 is YYNGEE. CDR3 length: 18 residues. CDR3 sequence: CASSLSRGADTNTGELFF. CDR3 sequence (DNA): TGTGCCAGCAGCCTCTCGAGGGGGGCAGATACGAACACCGGGGAGCTGTTTTTT.

The CDR3 nucleotides read TGTGCCAGCAGTTACGATCTCGGGGGCCCCTACGAGCAGTACTTC. It specifies CASSYDLGGPYEQYF. J is TRBJ2-7 and V is TRBV6-5; D might be TRBD1 or TRBD2, each matching 6 bases. The CDR3 is made up of 15 amino acids. V was trimmed by 2 bases and J by 2 bases, leaving 13 bases between them. Germline V gene sequence: CDR1 MNHEY, CDR2 SVGAGI.

The J gene is TRBJ2-1, the V gene TRBV27; 8 positions match TRBD2. V gave up 5 bases and J gave up 5 bases; unmatched junction bases: 11. Germline-derived CDR1 and CDR2 are MNHEY and SMNVEV (reference sequence). CDR3 length: 16 residues. As DNA, the CDR3 is TGTGCCAGCAGTAAGATGAGCGGGAGTTCGAACAATGAGCAGTTCTTC. It yields the protein CASSKMSGSSNNEQFF.

This chain joins TRBV11-2 and TRBJ1-1; 8 nucleotides line up with TRBD1. V was clipped by 6 bases and J by 0 bases; unmatched bases: 6. Germline CDR1 reads SGHAT; CDR2 reads FQNNGV. The CDR3 is made up of 15 amino acids. CDR3: CASRPRQGMNTEAFF. CDR3 nucleotide sequence: TGTGCCAGCAGGCCACGACAGGGGATGAACACTGAAGCTTTCTTT.

This sequence joins TRBV27 and TRBJ1-2, with D tentatively TRBD1 (6 bases). The CDR3 spans 16 residues. The V gene lost 5 bases and the J gene lost 4 bases, with 20 bases spanning the gap. Looked up from germline, CDR1 is MNHEY and CDR2 is SMNVEV (reference sequence). The CDR3 here is CASSPKTAGESYGYTF. The CDR3, as DNA: TGTGCCAGCAGTCCCAAAACGGCAGGGGAATCCTATGGCTACACCTTC.

This clone was picked up a small number of times. The gene calls are TRBV7-3 and TRBJ2-2, with 8 bases matching TRBD2. Unmatched junction bases numbered 8, after V lost 6 bases and J lost 5 bases. Germline values: CDR1 SGHTA, CDR2 FQGTGA. This CDR3 comprises 15 residues. In nucleotides, the CDR3 is TGTGCCAGCAGACCGGGAGGGGGAAAAACCGGGGAGCTGTTTTTT. Translation gives CASRPGGGKTGELFF.

The V and J genes are TRBV15 and TRBJ2-2; tentative D call: TRBD1 (6 bases). Germline V lookup: CDR1 LNHNV, CDR2 YYDKDF (reference sequence). The germline V and J ends were trimmed by 8 bases and 6 bases, with 16 bases remaining between them. The CDR3 has 14 amino acids. CDR3 sequence: CATQFRSGAGELFF. As DNA, the CDR3 is TGTGCCACCCAATTCAGGTCAGGGGCCGGGGAGCTGTTTTTT. The entire variable domain, with the rest obtained from reference TRBV15 and TRBJ2-2, is as follows: DAMVIQNPRYQVTQFGKPVTLSCSQTLNHNVMYWYQQKSSQAPKLLFHYYDKDFNNEADTPDNFQSRRPNTSFCFLDIRSPGLGDTAMYLCATQFRSGAGELFFGEGSRLTVL.

The CDR3 DNA follows: TGTGCTAGTGGTTCCGAGAGCACAGATACGCAGTATTTT. Its protein product is CASGSESTDTQYF. The gene calls are TRBV12-5 and TRBJ2-3, with D uncertain. V lost 4 bases, J lost 0 bases, and 5 bases lay in between. Germline V lookup: CDR1 LGHNT, CDR2 FRNRAP. The CDR3 totals 13 residues.

A few counts support this clone. This chain links TRBV2 with TRBJ2-2; no firm D call. CDR3 size: 13 residues. V was shortened by 8 bases and J by 2 bases, with 9 bases between the two germline ends. Germline V gene data show CDR1 as SNHLY and CDR2 as FYNNEI. CDR3 nucleotides: TGTGCCAGCGAGCCGGCAAACACCGGGGAGCTGTTTTTT. As protein: CASEPANTGELFF.